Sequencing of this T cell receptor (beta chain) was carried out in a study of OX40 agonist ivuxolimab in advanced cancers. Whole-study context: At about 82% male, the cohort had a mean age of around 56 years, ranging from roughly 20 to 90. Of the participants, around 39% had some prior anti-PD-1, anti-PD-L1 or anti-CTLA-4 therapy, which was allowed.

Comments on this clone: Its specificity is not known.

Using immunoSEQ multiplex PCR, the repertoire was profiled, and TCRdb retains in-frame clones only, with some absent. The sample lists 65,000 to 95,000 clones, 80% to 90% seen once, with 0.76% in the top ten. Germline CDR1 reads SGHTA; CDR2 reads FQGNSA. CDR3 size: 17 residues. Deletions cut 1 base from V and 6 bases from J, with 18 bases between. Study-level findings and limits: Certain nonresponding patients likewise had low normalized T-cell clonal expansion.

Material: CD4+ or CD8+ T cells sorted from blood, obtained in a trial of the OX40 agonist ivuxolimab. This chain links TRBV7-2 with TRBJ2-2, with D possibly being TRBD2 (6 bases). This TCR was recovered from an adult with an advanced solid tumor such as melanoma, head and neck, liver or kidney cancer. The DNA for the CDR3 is TGTGCCAGCAGCTTAGGGGCGGGCACTAGCATCCCCGGGGAGCTGTTTTTT. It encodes CASSLGAGTSIPGELFF.